This T cell receptor beta chain was retrieved from a study of cytomegalovirus exposure and HLA in healthy donors. Whole-study results and caveats: The classifier reportedly diagnosed cytomegalovirus status with high specificity and sensitivity. Many donors carried some public TCRs, although rarity characterized most TCR sequences. Researchers left out some V segments, among them TRBV6-2 and TRBV6-3, as indistinguishable.

CDR1 SGHDT and CDR2 YYEEEE come from the germline V gene. The J segment lost 4 bases and the V segment lost 2 bases, leaving 12 bases of the junction unmatched. This CDR3 has 17 amino acids. Concerning this clone: Its target is unknown.

Primers: 60 Vbeta forward and 13 Jbeta reverse. Authors' data handling: Later reanalysis found approximately 80 million unique TCR beta chains, around 9.9 million of them shared. Clones were sequenced by immunoSEQ multiplex PCR, and TCRdb holds only the in-frame ones, with some missing. That table is the source of V, J and clone size, and D and trimming were worked out from the DNA. Of about 80,000 clones listed, approximately 66% are singletons. This sequence originates from a male donor in good health and CMV-seropositive. The J gene is TRBJ2-1, the V gene TRBV5-6; 7 bases fit TRBD2. Sequenced material: PBMCs. CDR3 DNA: TGTGCCAGCAGCTTAGACCGGGGGGAGAGAGCGTACAATGAGCAGTTCTTC. It translates to CASSLDRGERAYNEQFF.